This T cell receptor (beta chain) was observed in a study of CD8 T cells in ankylosing spondylitis. The CDR3 spans 16 residues. In germline, CDR1 is MNHNY, CDR2 SVGAGI (reference sequence). Trimming at V came to 0 bases and at J to 5 bases, leaving 7 bases not matched to a gene. From the 5' RACE reads, TCRdb called clonotypes with MiXCR, one entry per CDR3 protein. The top ten hold 35% to 50% of the sample, which has roughly 40,000 distinct CDR3 sequences, 16% seen once. The material sequenced was blood. The rearrangement joins TRBV6-6 to TRBJ2-1; 7 bases align to TRBD1. This TCR derives from a male donor with ankylosing spondylitis or in good health (not recorded which). CDR3 protein: CASSYSSEGANNEQFF. In nucleotides, the CDR3 is TGTGCCAGCAGTTACTCGTCCGAGGGGGCTAACAATGAGCAGTTCTTC.